The 32 T cell receptor beta chains below come from one sample, sequenced in a study of blood T cell repertoires in COVID-19. TCRdb's copy holds only in-frame clones and misses some; the assay was immunoSEQ multiplex PCR. This sample has a few hundred thousand clones, with 70% to 90% found just once. The specimen sequenced was peripheral blood. The origin of the receptors is a man younger than 35 who had recovered from COVID-19.

This clone was seen only once. This sequence joins TRBV7-2 and TRBJ1-2, with 7 bases matching TRBD1. The junction had 0 bases not matched to a gene; V was cut back by 1 base and J by 4 bases. From germline, CDR1 is SGHTA and CDR2 FQGNSA. CDR3 length: 13 residues. CDR3 residues: CASSLGDSYGYTF. The CDR3 DNA is TGTGCCAGCAGCTTAGGGGACAGCTATGGCTACACCTTC.

V gene TRBV18 combines with J gene TRBJ1-1, with 7 bases fitting TRBD1. The germline gives CDR1 KGHSH, CDR2 LQKENI. V shed 3 bases and J 6 bases; nucleotides not matched to a gene: 16. There are 17 residues in the CDR3. The CDR3 reads CASSPEGAYIKGPEAFF. The DNA of the CDR3 is TGTGCCAGCTCACCTGAGGGGGCGTATATTAAGGGCCCTGAAGCTTTCTTT.

This clone was recorded at least ten times. V is TRBV7-2 and J is TRBJ2-3, with 12 bases fitting TRBD2. This CDR3 contains 15 residues. V lost 3 bases, J lost 4 bases, and 2 bases stayed unmatched. Germline CDR1 and CDR2: SGHTA and FQGNSA. For the CDR3, the DNA is TGTGCCAGCAGCTTGACTAGCGGGAGTTCAGATACGCAGTATTTT. Translation gives CASSLTSGSSDTQYF.

V and J are TRBV7-2 and TRBJ2-1; unclear D gene. The CDR3 is 12 residues long. Germline CDR1 reads SGHTA; CDR2 reads FQGNSA. Trimming cost V 5 bases and J 10 bases, with 12 bases left between them. The chain's CDR3 is CASSPKRLEQFF. DNA of the CDR3: TGTGCCAGCAGCCCCAAGCGCCTGGAGCAGTTCTTC.

The genes are TRBV7-9 and TRBJ2-7; TRBD1 matches 9 bases. Unmatched junction bases numbered 8, after V lost 5 bases and J lost 6 bases. The CDR3 loop spans 14 amino acids. The germline gives CDR1 SEHNR, CDR2 FQNEAQ (reference sequence). Here the CDR3 reads CASSVGTGLSEQYF. CDR3 bases: TGTGCCAGCAGCGTCGGGACAGGGCTCTCCGAGCAGTACTTC.

V and J are TRBV6-6 and TRBJ1-1; the match to TRBD1 covers 8 bases. The CDR3 runs 15 residues. CDR1 and CDR2 from the germline V gene are MNHNY and SVGAGI (reference sequence). V trimming: 2 bases; J trimming: 5 bases; junction bases outside the gene matches: 7. CDR3 in DNA: TGTGCCAGCAGTTACAGGCGTACAGGGGGAACTGAAGCTTTCTTT. Translated, it gives CASSYRRTGGTEAFF.

V and J are TRBV7-8 and TRBJ2-2, with D maybe TRBD1 (5 bases). Germline CDR1 reads SGHVS; CDR2 reads FQNEAQ. Trimming pared 1 base from V and 5 bases from J, leaving 20 bases between. This CDR3 contains 18 residues. Here the CDR3 DNA reads TGTGCCAGCAGCTTAGACCCAGGGTTCCGGCTCGGGACCGGGGAGCTGTTTTTT. It is translated as CASSLDPGFRLGTGELFF.

The chain is built from TRBV7-2 and TRBJ2-1, with D perhaps matching TRBD1 (6 bases). The CDR3 has 12 residues. V was clipped by 3 bases and J by 10 bases, with 10 bases between them. Germline values: CDR1 SGHTA, CDR2 FQGNSA. CDR3 sequence (DNA): TGTGCCAGCAGCTTCATGGGACAAGAGCAGTTCTTC. Its protein is CASSFMGQEQFF.

This clone was counted a single time. V usage is TRBV19 and J usage is TRBJ2-1; 8 bases fit TRBD2. This CDR3 has 14 residues. Germline V gene data show CDR1 as LNHDA and CDR2 as SQIVND (reference sequence). V dropped 6 bases and J dropped 5; count of bases not matched to a gene: 6. The CDR3 spells CASRRGAGDNEQFF. DNA of the CDR3: TGTGCCAGTAGGCGGGGGGCAGGGGACAATGAGCAGTTCTTC. The full variable domain, in which reference TRBV19 and TRBJ2-1 provide the parts outside the CDR3, is DGGITQSPKYLFRKEGQNVTLSCEQNLNHDAMYWYRQDPGQGLRLIYYSQIVNDFQKGDIAEGYSVSREKKESFPLTVTSAQKNPTAFYLCASRRGAGDNEQFFGPGTRLTVL.

The chain joins TRBV3-1 (or the pseudogene TRBV3-2) to TRBJ1-2; TRBD1 might be the D (5 bases). The germline gives CDR1 LGHDT, CDR2 YNNKEL (reference sequence). V was shortened by 3 bases and J by 4 bases, with 12 bases between the two germline ends. CDR3 size: 14 residues. In DNA, the CDR3 is TGTGCCAGCAGCCACCCATTGGGGGGCTATGGCTACACCTTC. Amino acids: CASSHPLGGYGYTF.

The rearrangement links TRBV27 to TRBJ1-4; TRBD1 might be the D (5 bases). This CDR3 region has 14 residues. Germline CDR1 and CDR2: MNHEY and SMNVEV (reference sequence). With 6 bases removed from V and 8 bases from J, the gap between germline ends came to 16 bases. CDR3 sequence reads: CASSWRGLGEKLFF. The CDR3 region has the DNA TGTGCCAGCAGCTGGAGGGGCTTGGGGGAAAAACTGTTTTTT.

The V and J genes are TRBV27 and TRBJ2-3; TRBD2 aligns across 8 bases. The junction had 14 bases not matched to a gene; V was cut back by 3 bases and J by 6 bases. Germline V CDR1 and CDR2: MNHEY, SMNVEV (reference sequence). The CDR3 is 17 residues long. The CDR3 DNA reads TGTGCCAGCAGTTTGACCTTAGGAAGCGGGAGATTGGATACGCAGTATTTT. Amino acids: CASSLTLGSGRLDTQYF.

In this sample, this clone turned up once. The J gene is TRBJ2-2, the V gene TRBV7-3, with 8 bases that match TRBD2. The CDR3 length is 17 residues. V was pared by 0 bases and J by 0 bases, with 3 bases of the junction left unmatched. CDR1 SGHTA and CDR2 FQGTGA come from the germline V gene. CDR3 sequence reads: CASSLTSGGANTGELFF. DNA of the CDR3: TGTGCCAGCAGCTTAACCAGCGGGGGCGCGAACACCGGGGAGCTGTTTTTT. Full variable domain (rest looked up from reference TRBV7-3 and TRBJ2-2): GAGVSQTPSNKVTEKGKYVELRCDPISGHTALYWYRQSLGQGPEFLIYFQGTGAADDSGLPNDRFFAVRPEGSVSTLKIQRTERGDSAVYLCASSLTSGGANTGELFFGEGSRLTVL.

This chain connects TRBV12-3 or TRBV12-4 to TRBJ1-2, with D perhaps matching TRBD1 (5 bases). This CDR3 is built from 13 residues. The ends were cut back, 4 bases at V and 2 bases at J, with 8 bases in the middle. CDR3 in DNA: TGTGCCAGCAGTTCCAGGGAAAACTATGGCTACACCTTC. It encodes CASSSRENYGYTF.

The genes are TRBV2 and TRBJ1-2; no firm D call. CDR3 length: 13 amino acids. Germline V lookup: CDR1 SNHLY, CDR2 FYNNEI. V lost 7 bases and J 2 bases, leaving 11 bases between the germline ends. The CDR3: CASTEGGNYGYTF. In DNA, the CDR3 is TGTGCCAGCACCGAGGGTGGGAACTATGGCTACACCTTC.

V is TRBV27 and J is TRBJ2-4, with 12 bases aligning to TRBD1. V trimming: 8 bases; J trimming: 16 bases; junction bases outside the gene matches: 9. The CDR3 totals 12 residues. The germline V gene encodes CDR1 MNHEY and CDR2 SMNVEV (reference sequence). Here the CDR3 DNA reads TGTGCCAGCGGGACAGGGGGCGCGGCGGCCTACTTC. It specifies CASGTGGAAAYF.

The chain employs TRBV19 and TRBJ2-1, with a tentative D call TRBD2 (6 bases). The CDR3 extends over 15 amino acids. Germline values: CDR1 LNHDA, CDR2 SQIVND (reference sequence). V lost 2 bases to trimming and J lost 5 bases, with 13 bases between them. The CDR3 sequence is CASSISLATHNEQFF. In DNA form, the CDR3 reads TGTGCCAGTAGTATAAGTCTAGCGACTCACAATGAGCAGTTCTTC.

The gene calls are TRBV3-1 (or the pseudogene TRBV3-2) and TRBJ2-2; 8 nucleotides match TRBD2. Germline V gene sequence: CDR1 LGHDT, CDR2 YNNKEL (reference sequence). The CDR3 spans 17 residues. With 1 base clipped from V and 4 bases from J, the junction kept 8 bases outside the gene matches. The CDR3 region has the DNA TGTGCCAGCAGCCAAGTGCCGGGAGGGCCCGGCACCGGGGAGCTGTTTTTT. Translated: CASSQVPGGPGTGELFF.

The J gene is TRBJ2-1, the V gene TRBV19, with no clear D. CDR3 size: 12 residues. Germline V CDR1 and CDR2: LNHDA, SQIVND (reference sequence). Between the trimmed V and J ends, which lost 4 bases and 4 bases, there was a span of 5 bases. CDR3 amino acids: CASSTVYNEQFF. The CDR3 bases are TGTGCCAGTAGTACAGTTTACAATGAGCAGTTCTTC.

This clone was counted a single time. V usage is TRBV6-5 and J usage is TRBJ2-7; TRBD2 might be the D (6 bases). In germline, CDR1 is MNHEY, CDR2 SVGAGI. The CDR3 runs to 14 residues. Trimming took 8 bases from V and 11 from J, leaving 25 bases between them. In nucleotides, the CDR3 is TGTGCCAGCTCCAATCAAATCCCGGGGGAGTTAGAGTACTTC. This sequence encodes CASSNQIPGELEYF.

In its sample, this clone was seen once. V is TRBV5-6 and J is TRBJ2-1, with 8 bases matching TRBD1. CDR1 and CDR2 (germline): SGHDT, YYEEEE. The CDR3 extends over 14 amino acids. The junction had 8 bases not matched to a gene; V was cut back by 7 bases and J by 5 bases. CDR3 sequence (DNA): TGTGCCAGCCTAACTACGGGACAGGACAATGAGCAGTTCTTC. Its translation: CASLTTGQDNEQFF.

CDR3 coding DNA: TGTGCCAGCAGCGTAGTTTCTGCGGGAGACTCCGGGGAGCTGTTTTTT. It translates to CASSVVSAGDSGELFF. This chain links TRBV9 with TRBJ2-2; 7 bases match TRBD2. Germline V gene lookup returns CDR1 SGDLS and CDR2 YYNGEE. This CDR3 region has 16 residues. The V gene end was trimmed by 0 bases and the J gene end by 6 bases; junction bases not matched to a gene: 8. The whole variable domain, remainder taken from reference TRBV9 and TRBJ2-2, is DSGVTQTPKHLITATGQRVTLRCSPRSGDLSVYWYQQSLDQGLQFLIQYYNGEERAKGNILERFSAQQFPDLHSELNLSSLELGDSALYFCASSVVSAGDSGELFFGEGSRLTVL.

V is TRBV11-3 and J is TRBJ2-3, with D perhaps TRBD2 (7 bases). This CDR3 is 17 amino acids long. V dropped 0 bases and J dropped 4 bases, with 17 bases sitting between them. CDR1 and CDR2 from the germline V gene are SGHNT and YENEEA. The CDR3 DNA is TGTGCCAGCAGCTTAGATGATAGGACTAGGGGGGCAGATACGCAGTATTTT. Its translation is CASSLDDRTRGADTQYF.

The chain recombines TRBV7-8 with TRBJ1-1, with 11 bases matching TRBD1. CDR3 length equals 15 residues. Germline V lookup: CDR1 SGHVS, CDR2 FQNEAQ. Trimming took 1 base from V and 5 from J; bases not matched to a gene: 3. The CDR3 loop reads CASSLDGQGATEAFF. The CDR3 DNA follows: TGTGCCAGCAGCTTAGACGGACAGGGGGCAACTGAAGCTTTCTTT.

The genes are TRBV9 and TRBJ2-4; no firm D call. CDR1 is SGDLS and CDR2 is YYNGEE in the germline V gene. V lost 0 bases and J lost 9, with 10 bases in between. The CDR3 spans 13 residues. CDR3 region: CASSVDVSGIQYF. CDR3 in DNA: TGTGCCAGCAGCGTAGATGTCTCGGGCATTCAGTACTTC.

The chain is built from TRBV19 and TRBJ1-1; D unclear. Germline values: CDR1 LNHDA, CDR2 SQIVND (reference sequence). The CDR3 has 13 residues. Trimming pared 3 bases from V and 3 bases from J, leaving 8 bases between. CDR3 sequence: CASSIRGDTEAFF. CDR3 DNA sequence: TGTGCCAGTAGTATTCGGGGTGACACTGAAGCTTTCTTT.

The chain is built from TRBV9 and TRBJ2-1; 12 positions match TRBD2. CDR3 size: 19 residues. After removal of 4 bases from V and 0 bases from J, the junction contained 11 bases not matched to a gene. The germline V gene has CDR1 SGDLS and CDR2 YYNGEE. CDR3 DNA sequence: TGTGCCAGCAGCCCAGAGGGACTAGCGGGCGCCTACTCCTACAATGAGCAGTTCTTC. Residues: CASSPEGLAGAYSYNEQFF.

The chain is built from TRBV7-9 and TRBJ1-2; the D gene is possibly TRBD1 (6 bases). CDR1 and CDR2 from the germline V gene are SEHNR and FQNEAQ (reference sequence). This CDR3 spans 16 amino acids. V lost 1 base to trimming and J lost 4 bases, with 16 bases between them. As DNA, the CDR3 is TGTGCCAGCAGCTTAGGAGCCCACAGGGCGGGCTATGGCTACACCTTC. It specifies CASSLGAHRAGYGYTF.

The V call is TRBV25-1, the J call TRBJ1-2; possibly TRBD1 for D (5 bases). The CDR3 is 13 amino acids. V dropped 4 bases and J dropped 4 bases, with 10 bases sitting between them. Germline V CDR1 and CDR2: MGHDK, SYGVNS. CDR3 protein: CASSAPGGYGYTF. The CDR3 DNA follows: TGTGCCAGCAGTGCCCCCGGGGGCTATGGCTACACCTTC.

A note on this clone: Other DNA sequences of this sample code for an identical CDR3. The V gene is TRBV27, the J gene TRBJ2-1; 13 positions agree with TRBD2. The CDR3 loop spans 15 amino acids. Germline trimming cut 6 bases from V and 6 bases from J; bases unmatched to any gene: 5. In germline, CDR1 is MNHEY, CDR2 SMNVEV (reference sequence). The CDR3 nucleotides are TGTGCCAGCAGAAGTGGACTAGCGGGGGTCAATGAGCAGTTCTTC. This codes for CASRSGLAGVNEQFF.

The V call is TRBV5-4, the J call TRBJ1-1; the D is unclear. Germline V CDR1 and CDR2: SGHNT, YYREEE (reference sequence). Trimming stripped 6 bases from V and 1 base from J, with 13 bases between. This CDR3 has 14 amino acids. The CDR3 region is CASTPGTENTEAFF. CDR3 bases: TGTGCCAGCACCCCAGGAACAGAGAACACTGAAGCTTTCTTT.

This sequence joins TRBV7-9 and TRBJ1-6; possibly TRBD1 for D (5 bases). The CDR3 loop spans 18 amino acids. Looked up from germline, CDR1 is SEHNR and CDR2 is FQNEAQ (reference sequence). Trimming removed 5 bases at V and 0 bases at J, with 17 bases between. The CDR3 reads CASSKDSYLSSYNSPLHF. The CDR3 DNA reads TGTGCCAGCAGCAAAGACAGCTACCTCTCCTCCTATAATTCACCCCTCCACTTT. Full variable domain (rest looked up from reference TRBV7-9 and TRBJ1-6): DTGVSQNPRHKITKRGQNVTFRCDPISEHNRLYWYRQTLGQGPEFLTYFQNEAQLEKSRLLSDRFSAERPKGSFSTLEIQRTEQGDSAMYLCASSKDSYLSSYNSPLHFGNGTRLTVT.